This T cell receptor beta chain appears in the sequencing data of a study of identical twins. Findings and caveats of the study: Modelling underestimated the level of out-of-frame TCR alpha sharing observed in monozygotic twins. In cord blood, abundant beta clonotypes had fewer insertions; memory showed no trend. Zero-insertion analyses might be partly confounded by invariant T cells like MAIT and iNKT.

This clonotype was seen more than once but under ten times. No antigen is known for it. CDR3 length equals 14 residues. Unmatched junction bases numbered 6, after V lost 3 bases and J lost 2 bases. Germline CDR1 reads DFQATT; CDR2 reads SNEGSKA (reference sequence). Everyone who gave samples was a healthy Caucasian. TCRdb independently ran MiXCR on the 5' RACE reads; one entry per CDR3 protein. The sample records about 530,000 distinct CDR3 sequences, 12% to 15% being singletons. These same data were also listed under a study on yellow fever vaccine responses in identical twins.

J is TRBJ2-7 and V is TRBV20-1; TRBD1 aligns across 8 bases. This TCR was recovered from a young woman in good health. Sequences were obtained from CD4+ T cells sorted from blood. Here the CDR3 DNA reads TGCAGTGCTAGCCCGCAGACAGGGGCCTACGAGCAGTACTTC. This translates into CSASPQTGAYEQYF.